This TCR beta chain was recovered during a study of CD8+ T cells in alopecia areata. Whole-study findings and limits: Possibly as an HLA-related effect, TCR sharing across patients appeared less clear than in mice.

The CDR3 sequence is 14 residues long. Trimming took 4 bases from V and 3 from J; bases not matched to a gene: 7. Germline-derived CDR1 and CDR2 are SGHRS and YFSETQ. Of note for this clone: What it recognizes is unknown.

RNA was isolated and reverse transcribed to cDNA, the sequencing template. Here immunoSEQ multiplex PCR was the method, and the copy in TCRdb shows in-frame clones only, minus some. This table holds hundreds of thousands of clones, roughly two thirds found once. Researchers gathered lesional scalp punch biopsies and peripheral blood from patients with alopecia areata. The chain joins TRBV5-1 to TRBJ2-7, with TRBD1 identical over 7 bases. The sequence was collected from a human donor with alopecia areata. The sample in question was CD4+ T cells sorted from blood, obtained at week 0. The CDR3 region is CASSTSGTVYEQYF. CDR3 nucleotides: TGCGCCAGCAGCACATCCGGGACAGTCTACGAGCAGTACTTC.